Below, 10 T cell receptor beta chains from the same sample are listed, as sequenced in a study of blood T cell repertoires in COVID-19. Clones were sequenced by immunoSEQ multiplex PCR, and TCRdb holds only the in-frame ones, with some missing. The sample yields fewer than 130,000 clones, about four fifths seen once. The sample consisted of peripheral blood. These receptors came from an older woman with acute or convalescent COVID-19.

The chain carries TRBV4-3 and TRBJ2-5; 7 bases line up with TRBD1. The J segment lost 5 bases and the V segment lost 10 bases, leaving 10 bases of the junction unmatched. This CDR3 has 13 amino acids. Germline V gene data show CDR1 as LGHNA and CDR2 as YSLEER. The CDR3 nucleotides read TGCGCCACCTCAGACAGGGTCGGCGAGACCCAGTACTTC. Its translation: CATSDRVGETQYF.

The chain employs TRBV12-3 or TRBV12-4 and TRBJ2-3; a possible D gene is TRBD1 (5 bases). V was pared by 4 bases and J by 4 bases, with 9 bases between. The CDR3 totals 13 residues. This CDR3 is CASSSSGPDTQYF. The CDR3 nucleotides are TGTGCCAGCAGTTCATCAGGGCCAGATACGCAGTATTTT.

The gene calls are TRBV4-3 and TRBJ1-5; perhaps TRBD1 as D (5 bases). The V end was cut by 0 bases, the J end by 4 bases, with 13 bases between. CDR3 length: 16 residues. From germline, CDR1 is LGHNA and CDR2 YSLEER. CDR3 region: CASSQDRVGGNQPQHF. The CDR3 DNA reads TGCGCCAGCAGCCAAGATCGCGTGGGGGGGAATCAGCCCCAGCATTTT.

The chain is built from TRBV19 and TRBJ2-1, with D perhaps TRBD1 (6 bases). Germline V lookup: CDR1 LNHDA, CDR2 SQIVND (reference sequence). CDR3 length: 15 amino acids. V gave up 4 bases and J gave up 3 bases, with 13 bases separating them. CDR3 in amino acids: CASSNTGTRYNEQFF. The CDR3 nucleotides read TGTGCCAGTAGTAATACCGGGACACGCTACAATGAGCAGTTCTTC.

This chain links TRBV30 with TRBJ2-5; 7 bases fit TRBD2. J was trimmed by 5 bases and V by 2 bases; bases with no gene match: 5. The germline V gene has CDR1 GTSNPN and CDR2 SVGIG (reference sequence). The CDR3 runs 13 residues. The CDR3 sequence: CAWSREELETQYF. CDR3 DNA: TGTGCCTGGAGTCGGGAGGAATTGGAGACCCAGTACTTC.

The rearrangement joins TRBV7-7 to TRBJ2-5; 8 nucleotides align to TRBD1. Germline V gene sequence: CDR1 SSHAT, CDR2 FNYEAQ (reference sequence). This CDR3 has 15 residues. J was trimmed by 5 bases and V by 7 bases; bases with no gene match: 12. DNA for the CDR3: TGTGCCAGCACGCGATCGACAGGGGTCGTGGAGACCCAGTACTTC. Its translation: CASTRSTGVVETQYF.

The chain employs TRBV4-2 and TRBJ1-2, with D maybe TRBD1 (6 bases). Trimming took off 1 base at V and 3 bases at J, with 9 bases between the two ends. The length of the CDR3 is 14 residues. Germline-derived CDR1 and CDR2 are LGHNA and YNFKEQ. The CDR3 spells CASSQGPGDYGYTF. DNA for the CDR3: TGTGCCAGCAGCCAAGGGCCAGGGGACTATGGCTACACCTTC.

The CDR3 sequence: CASSLTSDTQYF. CDR3 DNA: TGTGCCAGCAGCTTGACTAGCGATACGCAGTATTTT. V gene TRBV7-6 combines with J gene TRBJ2-3; 7 nucleotides line up with TRBD2. The length of the CDR3 is 12 residues. Germline lookup yields CDR1 SGHVS and CDR2 FNYEAQ. J lost 6 bases, V lost 3 bases, and 0 bases had no gene match. Looking up the rest from reference TRBV7-6 and TRBJ2-3 gives the full variable domain: GAGVSQSPRYKVTKRGQDVALRCDPISGHVSLYWYRQALGQGPEFLTYFNYEAQQDKSGLPNDRFSAERPEGSISTLTIQRTEQRDSAMYRCASSLTSDTQYFGPGTRLTVL.

The rearrangement uses TRBV4-1 and TRBJ2-5; D possibly corresponds to TRBD2 (5 bases). CDR3 length: 14 residues. Germline V lookup: CDR1 MGHRA, CDR2 YSYEKL. V was clipped by 6 bases and J by 5 bases, with 16 bases between them. CDR3 amino acids: CASSQIHGEETQYF. CDR3 DNA sequence: TGCGCCAGCAGTCAGATACATGGGGAGGAGACCCAGTACTTC.

The rearrangement joins TRBV4-3 to TRBJ1-2, with D possibly being TRBD1 (5 bases). V lost 2 bases to trimming and J lost 3 bases, with 10 bases between them. Germline V gene data show CDR1 as LGHNA and CDR2 as YSLEER. The CDR3 is 14 amino acids. CDR3 DNA: TGCGCCAGCAGCCAACCCGGGGGGGACTATGGCTACACCTTC. Protein product: CASSQPGGDYGYTF.